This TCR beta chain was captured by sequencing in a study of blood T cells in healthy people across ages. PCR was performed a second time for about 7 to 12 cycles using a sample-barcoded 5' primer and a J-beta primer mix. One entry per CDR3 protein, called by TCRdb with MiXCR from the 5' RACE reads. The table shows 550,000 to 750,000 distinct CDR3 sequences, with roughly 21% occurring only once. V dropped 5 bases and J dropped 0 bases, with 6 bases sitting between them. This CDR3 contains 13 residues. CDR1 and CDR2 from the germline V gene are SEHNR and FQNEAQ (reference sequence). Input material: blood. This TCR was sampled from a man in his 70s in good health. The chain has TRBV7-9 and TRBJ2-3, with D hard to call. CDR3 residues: CASSQISTDTQYF. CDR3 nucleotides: TGTGCCAGCAGCCAAATAAGCACAGATACGCAGTATTTT.